What follows are 20 T cell receptor beta chains derived from one specimen sequenced in a study of T cell repertoires in cytomegalovirus infection. A single record per CDR3 protein comes from TCRdb applying MiXCR to the reads. Among some 600,000 distinct CDR3 sequences listed, more than 20% were seen once. Sequencing was done on a sample of CD8+ T cells from PBMCs. All receptors come from a human donor in good health (CMV status not recorded). Some clones in this sample may be carry-over from other donors' samples.

The rearrangement joins TRBV29-1 to TRBJ2-2; perhaps TRBD1 as D (6 bases). Germline V CDR1 and CDR2: SQVTM, ANQGSEA. Trimming cost V 3 bases and J 6 bases, with 8 bases left between them. The CDR3 spans 12 residues. The CDR3 here is CSVESGAGELFF. The CDR3 nucleotides read TGCAGCGTTGAGTCAGGGGCCGGGGAGCTGTTTTTT.

The rearrangement links TRBV19 to TRBJ1-5; D perhaps matches TRBD1 (6 bases). V lost 7 bases and J lost 0, with 16 bases in between. The CDR3 runs 16 residues. CDR1 is LNHDA and CDR2 is SQIVND in the germline V gene (reference sequence). The CDR3 nucleotides read TGTGCCAGTATCCTCAGAGGGGGGGCTAGCAATCAGCCCCAGCATTTT. Its protein is CASILRGGASNQPQHF.

This clonotype was recorded many times. The chain combines TRBV6-1 with TRBJ1-1; TRBD1 is a possible D gene (5 bases). Germline V CDR1 and CDR2: MNHNS, SASEGT. Trimming pared 7 bases from V and 1 base from J, leaving 10 bases between. The CDR3 is made up of 13 amino acids. CDR3 residues: CASTLGRNTEAFF. The DNA for the CDR3 is TGTGCCAGCACCTTGGGACGGAACACTGAAGCTTTCTTT.

The table lists this clonotype with a few counts. The chain links TRBV12-3 or TRBV12-4 to TRBJ1-1; D remains unclear. This CDR3 has 15 residues. The V end lost 6 bases, the J end lost 4 bases, and 18 bases lay between the germline ends. For the CDR3, the DNA is TGTGCCAGCAGCCCCTCGAGGCGGGTTGGCACTGAAGCTTTCTTT. Protein sequence: CASSPSRRVGTEAFF.

The J gene is TRBJ2-7, the V gene TRBV7-3; D ambiguous. The CDR3 totals 11 residues. V was pared by 6 bases and J by 3 bases, with 6 bases between. The germline gives CDR1 SGHTA, CDR2 FQGTGA. The DNA of the CDR3 is TGTGCCAGCAGTTCCGTCTACGAGCAGTACTTC. Translation gives CASSSVYEQYF.

This clonotype occurred many times. The gene calls are TRBV7-2 and TRBJ2-2, with no clear D. CDR3 length equals 16 residues. Deletions cut 1 base from V and 1 base from J, with 10 bases between. CDR1 and CDR2 from the germline V gene are SGHTA and FQGNSA. CDR3 DNA sequence: TGTGCCAGCAGCTTAGGATACACAGTGAACACCGGGGAGCTGTTTTTT. Translated: CASSLGYTVNTGELFF.

This rearrangement joins TRBV29-1 to TRBJ2-1; no reliable D call. CDR3 length: 13 amino acids. Germline lookup yields CDR1 SQVTM and CDR2 ANQGSEA. V was trimmed by 4 bases and J by 5 bases, leaving 12 bases between them. The CDR3 sequence: CSVARENNNEQFF. CDR3 nucleotide sequence: TGCAGCGTTGCCAGAGAAAACAACAATGAGCAGTTCTTC.

The J gene is TRBJ2-5, the V gene TRBV29-1; 11 bases are a match to TRBD2. From germline, CDR1 is SQVTM and CDR2 ANQGSEA. V shed 5 bases and J 5 bases; nucleotides not matched to a gene: 7. This CDR3 comprises 14 residues. The CDR3: CSVPIAGGRETQYF. Written as DNA, the CDR3 is TGCAGCGTTCCAATAGCGGGGGGGCGGGAGACCCAGTACTTC.

Ten or more counts support this clonotype. J is TRBJ2-7 and V is TRBV7-9, with D hard to call. V was pared by 3 bases and J by 4 bases, with 16 bases between. Per the germline V gene, CDR1 is SEHNR and CDR2 is FQNEAQ (reference sequence). The CDR3 covers 15 residues. Here the CDR3 DNA reads TGTGCCAGCAGCTTGGGCCCACCTTGGGGTTACGAGCAGTACGTC. It translates to CASSLGPPWGYEQYV.

A word on this clonotype: A read error is possible here, since a much larger clone lies one base away. V is TRBV20-1 and J is TRBJ2-5, with TRBD2 identical over 10 bases. The V and J ends lost 5 bases and 8 bases, in that order; junction bases with no gene match: 14. The germline gives CDR1 DFQATT, CDR2 SNEGSKA (reference sequence). This CDR3 is 15 amino acids long. The CDR3 spells CSAFRSGGPGDTQYF. The CDR3 region has the DNA TGCAGTGCTTTCCGTAGCGGGGGGCCCGGGGACACCCAGTACTTC.

The rearrangement uses TRBV19 and TRBJ2-1, with D possibly being TRBD1 (5 bases). The germline CDR1 and CDR2 sequences are LNHDA and SQIVND (reference sequence). The CDR3 covers 15 residues. Deletions cut 4 bases from V and 6 bases from J, with 16 bases between. This CDR3 is CASSTTASPGNEQFF. The CDR3 DNA reads as TGTGCCAGTAGTACGACAGCCTCCCCCGGCAATGAGCAGTTCTTC.

CDR3 residues: CASSSPGLSSYTQYF. The CDR3 DNA follows: TGTGCCAGCAGCTCACCGGGACTCAGCTCCTATACGCAGTATTTT. The chain carries TRBV7-9 and TRBJ2-3; possibly TRBD2 for D (6 bases). Trimming took off 4 bases at V and 7 bases at J, with 18 bases between the two ends. This CDR3 region has 15 residues. Germline V gene data show CDR1 as SEHNR and CDR2 as FQNEAQ (reference sequence).

This clonotype has ten or more counts. Written as DNA, the CDR3 is TGTGCCAGCAGCTTAATTGGCGGGGAGAGCCAAGAGACCCAGTACTTC. Protein: CASSLIGGESQETQYF. The rearrangement links TRBV7-2 to TRBJ2-5, with D possibly being TRBD2 (6 bases). Trimming cost V 2 bases and J 1 base, with 14 bases left between them. This CDR3 comprises 16 residues. CDR1 is SGHTA, CDR2 FQGNSA, per germline.

The J gene is TRBJ2-3, the V gene TRBV24-1; D is unresolved. Germline loops: CDR1 KGHDR, CDR2 SFDVKD. The CDR3 is made up of 15 amino acids. V lost 3 bases and J lost 6, with 15 bases in between. Here the CDR3 reads CATSDRSFTPDTQYF. The DNA for the CDR3 is TGTGCCACCAGTGATAGAAGTTTCACGCCTGATACGCAGTATTTT.

This sequence joins TRBV20-1 and TRBJ2-4, with 8 bases fitting TRBD2. Per the germline V gene, CDR1 is DFQATT and CDR2 is SNEGSKA (reference sequence). V gave up 6 bases and J gave up 1 base; unmatched junction bases: 5. The length of the CDR3 is 14 residues. The DNA for the CDR3 is TGCAGTGCACGGGGACTAGTGGCCAAAAACATTCAGTACTTC. It codes for CSARGLVAKNIQYF.

This clonotype was observed at least ten times. The chain has TRBV7-6 and TRBJ1-4; TRBD1 might be the D (5 bases). The V end lost 8 bases, the J end lost 5 bases, and 15 bases lay between the germline ends. The CDR3 contains 14 residues. Germline V CDR1 and CDR2: SGHVS, FNYEAQ. The CDR3: CASGRQPQNEKLFF. In DNA form, the CDR3 reads TGTGCCAGCGGAAGACAGCCTCAAAATGAAAAACTGTTTTTT.

This clonotype was seen a few times. The chain employs TRBV5-6 and TRBJ1-4, with TRBD1 as a possible D gene (6 bases). CDR3 length: 14 residues. V was clipped by 2 bases and J by 3 bases, with 8 bases between them. Germline CDR1 reads SGHDT; CDR2 reads YYEEEE. In DNA form, the CDR3 reads TGTGCCAGCAGCTTACAGGGTCCTAATGAAAAACTGTTTTTT. Residues: CASSLQGPNEKLFF.

CDR3 loop: CASSLLETQETQYF. Here the CDR3 DNA reads TGTGCCAGCAGTTTACTCGAAACCCAAGAGACCCAGTACTTC. The rearrangement joins TRBV27 to TRBJ2-5; D ambiguous. The CDR3 runs to 14 residues. Germline V gene sequence: CDR1 MNHEY, CDR2 SMNVEV (reference sequence). V was trimmed by 2 bases and J by 1 base, leaving 8 bases between them.

This clonotype occurred once. The chain links TRBV7-3 to TRBJ1-6; D is possibly TRBD1 (6 bases). The CDR3 length is 16 residues. Deletions cut 5 bases from V and 9 bases from J, with 20 bases between. From germline, CDR1 is SGHTA and CDR2 FQGTGA. CDR3 protein: CASSPASAGHSSPLHF. The CDR3 nucleotides are TGTGCCAGCAGCCCCGCCTCGGCGGGACATAGTTCACCCCTCCACTTT.

This clonotype was detected many times. The J gene is TRBJ2-2, the V gene TRBV12-3 or TRBV12-4, with TRBD2 matching over 7 bases. This CDR3 has 16 amino acids. Trimming removed 3 bases from V and 1 base from J; junction bases left unmatched: 5. The CDR3 nucleotides read TGTGCCAGCAGTTTTGGGAGGGCGCAGAACACCGGGGAGCTGTTTTTT. It is translated as CASSFGRAQNTGELFF.